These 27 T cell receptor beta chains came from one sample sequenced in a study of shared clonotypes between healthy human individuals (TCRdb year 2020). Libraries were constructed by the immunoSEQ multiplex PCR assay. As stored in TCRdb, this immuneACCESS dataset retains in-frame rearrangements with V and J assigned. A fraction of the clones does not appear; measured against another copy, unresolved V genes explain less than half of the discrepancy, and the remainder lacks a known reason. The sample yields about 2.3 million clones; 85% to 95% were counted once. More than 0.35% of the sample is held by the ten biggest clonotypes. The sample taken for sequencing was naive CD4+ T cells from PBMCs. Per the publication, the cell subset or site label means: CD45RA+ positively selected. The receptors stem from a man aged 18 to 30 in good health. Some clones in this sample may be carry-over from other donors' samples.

CDR3 amino acids: CASSSAQLSSADTQYF. CDR3 bases: TGTGCCAGCAGTTCCGCACAGTTATCTAGCGCAGATACGCAGTATTTT. The chain recombines TRBV5-6 with TRBJ2-3; a possible D gene is TRBD2 (6 bases). The CDR3 loop spans 16 amino acids. V shed 5 bases and J shed 4 bases, with 20 bases lying between them. CDR1 is SGHDT, CDR2 YYEEEE, per germline. The variable domain in full, with the rest retrieved from reference TRBV5-6 and TRBJ2-3, is DAGVTQSPTHLIKTRGQQVTLRCSPKSGHDTVSWYQQALGQGPQFIFQYYEEEERQRGNFPDRFSGHQFPNYSSELNVNALLLGDSALYLCASSSAQLSSADTQYFGPGTRLTVL.

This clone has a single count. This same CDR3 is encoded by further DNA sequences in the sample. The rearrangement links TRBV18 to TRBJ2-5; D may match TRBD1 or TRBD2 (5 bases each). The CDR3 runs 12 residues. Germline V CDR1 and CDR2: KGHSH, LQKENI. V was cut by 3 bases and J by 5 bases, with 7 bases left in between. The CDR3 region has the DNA TGTGCCAGCTCACCCGAGGGGGAGACCCAGTACTTC. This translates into CASSPEGETQYF.

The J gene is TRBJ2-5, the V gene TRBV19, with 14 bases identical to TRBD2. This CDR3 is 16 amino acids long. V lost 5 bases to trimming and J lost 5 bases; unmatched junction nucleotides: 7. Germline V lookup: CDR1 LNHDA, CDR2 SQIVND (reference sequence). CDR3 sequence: CASSAGTSGSGETQYF. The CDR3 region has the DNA TGTGCCAGTAGTGCCGGGACTAGCGGGAGCGGGGAGACCCAGTACTTC. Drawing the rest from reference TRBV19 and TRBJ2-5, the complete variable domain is DGGITQSPKYLFRKEGQNVTLSCEQNLNHDAMYWYRQDPGQGLRLIYYSQIVNDFQKGDIAEGYSVSREKKESFPLTVTSAQKNPTAFYLCASSAGTSGSGETQYFGPGTRLLVL.

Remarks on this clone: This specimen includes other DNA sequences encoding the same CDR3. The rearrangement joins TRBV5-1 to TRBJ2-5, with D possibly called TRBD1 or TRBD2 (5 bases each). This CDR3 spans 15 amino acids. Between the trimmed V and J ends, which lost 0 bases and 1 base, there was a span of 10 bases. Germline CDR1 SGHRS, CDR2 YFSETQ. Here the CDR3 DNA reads TGCGCCAGCAGCTTGGCGGGGACCAGCCAAGAGACCCAGTACTTC. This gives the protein CASSLAGTSQETQYF.

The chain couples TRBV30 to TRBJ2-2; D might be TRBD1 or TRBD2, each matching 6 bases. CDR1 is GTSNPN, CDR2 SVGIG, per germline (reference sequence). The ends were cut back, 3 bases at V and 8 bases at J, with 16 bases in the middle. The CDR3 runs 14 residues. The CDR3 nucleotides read TGTGCCTGGAGCCCGGGGGCCCCCAATGGGGAGCTGTTTTTT. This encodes CAWSPGAPNGELFF.

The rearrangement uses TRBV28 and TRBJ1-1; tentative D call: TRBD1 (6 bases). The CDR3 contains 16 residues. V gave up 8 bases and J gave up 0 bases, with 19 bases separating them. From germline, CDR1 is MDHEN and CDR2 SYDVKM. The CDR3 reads CASPPNLGAMNTEAFF. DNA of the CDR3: TGTGCCAGCCCCCCAAATCTGGGGGCAATGAACACTGAAGCTTTCTTT.

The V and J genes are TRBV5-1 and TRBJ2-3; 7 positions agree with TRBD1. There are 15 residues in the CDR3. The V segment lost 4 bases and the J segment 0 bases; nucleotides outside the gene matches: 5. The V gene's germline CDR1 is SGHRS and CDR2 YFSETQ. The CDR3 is CASSTGTASTDTQYF. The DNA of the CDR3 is TGCGCCAGCAGCACCGGGACAGCTAGCACAGATACGCAGTATTTT.

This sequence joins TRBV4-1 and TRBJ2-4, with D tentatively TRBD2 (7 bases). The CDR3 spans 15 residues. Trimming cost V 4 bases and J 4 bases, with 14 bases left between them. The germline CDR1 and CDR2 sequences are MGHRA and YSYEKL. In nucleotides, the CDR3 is TGCGCCAGCAGCCTCCCCGGGGGGACAAAAAACATTCAGTACTTC. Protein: CASSLPGGTKNIQYF.

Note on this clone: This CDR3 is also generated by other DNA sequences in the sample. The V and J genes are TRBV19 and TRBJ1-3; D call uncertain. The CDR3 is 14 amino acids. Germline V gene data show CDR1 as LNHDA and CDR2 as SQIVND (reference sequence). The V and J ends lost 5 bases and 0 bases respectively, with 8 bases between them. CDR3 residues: CASSRQISGNTIYF. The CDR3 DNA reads TGTGCCAGTAGTCGGCAGATCTCTGGAAACACCATATATTTT.

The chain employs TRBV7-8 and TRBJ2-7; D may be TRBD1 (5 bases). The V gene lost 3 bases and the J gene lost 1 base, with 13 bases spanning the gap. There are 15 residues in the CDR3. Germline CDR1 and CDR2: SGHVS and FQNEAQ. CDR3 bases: TGTGCCAGCAGCTTGTTAGTCAGGGCTTCCTACGAGCAGTACTTC. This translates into CASSLLVRASYEQYF.

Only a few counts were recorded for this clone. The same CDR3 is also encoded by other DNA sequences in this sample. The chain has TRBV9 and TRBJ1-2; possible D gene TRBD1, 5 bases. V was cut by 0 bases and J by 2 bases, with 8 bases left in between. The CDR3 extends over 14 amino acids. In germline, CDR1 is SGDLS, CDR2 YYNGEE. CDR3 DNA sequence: TGTGCCAGCAGCGTAGTACCAGGGAACTATGGCTACACCTTC. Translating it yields CASSVVPGNYGYTF.

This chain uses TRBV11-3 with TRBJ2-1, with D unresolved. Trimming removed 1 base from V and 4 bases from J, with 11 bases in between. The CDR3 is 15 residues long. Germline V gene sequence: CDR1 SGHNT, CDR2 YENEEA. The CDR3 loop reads CASSLGSDGYNEQFF. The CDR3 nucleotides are TGTGCCAGCAGCTTAGGTTCTGACGGATACAATGAGCAGTTCTTC.

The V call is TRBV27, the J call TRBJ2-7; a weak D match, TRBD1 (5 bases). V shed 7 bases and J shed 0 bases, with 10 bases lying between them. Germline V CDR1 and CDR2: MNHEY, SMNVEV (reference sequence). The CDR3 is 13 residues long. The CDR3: CASTGKNSYEQYF. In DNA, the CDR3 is TGTGCCAGCACAGGGAAAAACTCCTACGAGCAGTACTTC.

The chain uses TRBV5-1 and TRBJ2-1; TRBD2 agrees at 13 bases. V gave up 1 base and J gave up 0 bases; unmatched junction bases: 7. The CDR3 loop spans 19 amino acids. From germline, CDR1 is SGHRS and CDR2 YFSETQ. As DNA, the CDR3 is TGCGCCAGCAGCTTGCCCCTACTAGCGGGAGGGGGCTCCTACAATGAGCAGTTCTTC. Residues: CASSLPLLAGGGSYNEQFF. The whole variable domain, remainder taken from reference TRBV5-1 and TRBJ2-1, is KAGVTQTPRYLIKTRGQQVTLSCSPISGHRSVSWYQQTPGQGLQFLFEYFSETQRNKGNFPGRFSGRQFSNSRSEMNVSTLELGDSALYLCASSLPLLAGGGSYNEQFFGPGTRLTVL.

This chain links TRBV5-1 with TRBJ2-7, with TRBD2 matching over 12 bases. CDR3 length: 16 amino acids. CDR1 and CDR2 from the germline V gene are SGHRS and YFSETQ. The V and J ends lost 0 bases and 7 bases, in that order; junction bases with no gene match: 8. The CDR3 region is CASSLGSSGRAWEQYF. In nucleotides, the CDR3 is TGCGCCAGCAGCTTGGGGTCTAGCGGGAGGGCCTGGGAGCAGTACTTC.

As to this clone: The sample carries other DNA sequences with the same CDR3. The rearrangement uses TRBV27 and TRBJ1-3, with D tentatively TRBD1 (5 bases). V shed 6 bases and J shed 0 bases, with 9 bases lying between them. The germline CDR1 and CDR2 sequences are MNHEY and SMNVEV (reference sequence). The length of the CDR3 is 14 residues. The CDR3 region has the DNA TGTGCCAGCAGGCCAGGGAGCTCTGGAAACACCATATATTTT. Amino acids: CASRPGSSGNTIYF.

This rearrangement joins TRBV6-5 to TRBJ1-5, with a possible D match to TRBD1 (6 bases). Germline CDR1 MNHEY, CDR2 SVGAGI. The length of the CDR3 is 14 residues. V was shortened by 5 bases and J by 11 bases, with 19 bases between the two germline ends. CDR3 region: CASSPGHAVWAQHF. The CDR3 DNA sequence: TGTGCCAGCAGTCCGGGACATGCCGTTTGGGCCCAGCATTTT.

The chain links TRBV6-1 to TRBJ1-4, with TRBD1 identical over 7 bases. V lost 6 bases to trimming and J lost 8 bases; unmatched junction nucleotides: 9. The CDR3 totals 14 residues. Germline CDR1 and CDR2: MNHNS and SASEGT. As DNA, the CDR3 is TGTGCCAGCAGAGCACTCGGGACAGAAGAAAAACTGTTTTTT. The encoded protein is CASRALGTEEKLFF.

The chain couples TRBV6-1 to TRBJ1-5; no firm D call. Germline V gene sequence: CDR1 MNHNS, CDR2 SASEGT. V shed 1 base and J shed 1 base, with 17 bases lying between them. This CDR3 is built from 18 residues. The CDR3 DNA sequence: TGTGCCAGCAGTGAAGGTGCCTCGGGAGTTATAAGCAATCAGCCCCAGCATTTT. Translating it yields CASSEGASGVISNQPQHF.

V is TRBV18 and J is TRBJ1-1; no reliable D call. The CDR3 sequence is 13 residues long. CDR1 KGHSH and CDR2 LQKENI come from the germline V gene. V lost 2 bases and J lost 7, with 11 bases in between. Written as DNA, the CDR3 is TGTGCCAGCTCACCAGTGGCTGCGGGTGAAGCTTTCTTT. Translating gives CASSPVAAGEAFF.

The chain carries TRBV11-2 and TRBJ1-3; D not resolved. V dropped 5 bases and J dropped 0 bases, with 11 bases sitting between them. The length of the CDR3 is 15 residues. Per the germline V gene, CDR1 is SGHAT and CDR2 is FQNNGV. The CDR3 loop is CASSPVGFSGNTIYF. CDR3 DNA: TGTGCCAGCAGCCCCGTCGGGTTCTCTGGAAACACCATATATTTT.

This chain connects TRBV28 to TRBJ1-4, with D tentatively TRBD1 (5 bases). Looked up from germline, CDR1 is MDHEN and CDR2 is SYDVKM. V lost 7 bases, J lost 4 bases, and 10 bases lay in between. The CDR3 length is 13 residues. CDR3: CASKGQGNEKLFF. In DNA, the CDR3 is TGTGCCAGCAAGGGGCAGGGTAATGAAAAACTGTTTTTT.

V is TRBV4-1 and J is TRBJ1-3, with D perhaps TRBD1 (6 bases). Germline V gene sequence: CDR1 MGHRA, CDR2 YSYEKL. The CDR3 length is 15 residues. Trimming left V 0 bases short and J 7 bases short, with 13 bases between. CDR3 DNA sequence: TGCGCCAGCAGCCAAGATGTCGACAGGCGCAACACCATATATTTT. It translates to CASSQDVDRRNTIYF.

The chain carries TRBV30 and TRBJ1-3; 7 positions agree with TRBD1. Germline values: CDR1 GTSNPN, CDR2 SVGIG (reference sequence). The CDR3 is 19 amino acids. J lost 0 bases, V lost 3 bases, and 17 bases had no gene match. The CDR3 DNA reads TGTGCCTGGAGCTTCAGGGGGGTCAGGACCGCCTTCTCTGGAAACACCATATATTTT. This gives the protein CAWSFRGVRTAFSGNTIYF.

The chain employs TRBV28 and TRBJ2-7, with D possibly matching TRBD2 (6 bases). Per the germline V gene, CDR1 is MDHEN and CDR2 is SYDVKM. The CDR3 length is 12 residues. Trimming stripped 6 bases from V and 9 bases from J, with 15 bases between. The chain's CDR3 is CASRVSLGGQYF. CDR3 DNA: TGTGCCAGCAGAGTTTCCCTCGGGGGGCAGTACTTC.

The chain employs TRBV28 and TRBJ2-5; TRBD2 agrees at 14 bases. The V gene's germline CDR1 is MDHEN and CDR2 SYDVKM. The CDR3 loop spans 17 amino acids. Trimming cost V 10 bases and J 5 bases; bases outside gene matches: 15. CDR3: CANKIPGLAGAHETQYF. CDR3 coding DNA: TGTGCCAATAAAATTCCGGGACTAGCGGGAGCCCACGAGACCCAGTACTTC.

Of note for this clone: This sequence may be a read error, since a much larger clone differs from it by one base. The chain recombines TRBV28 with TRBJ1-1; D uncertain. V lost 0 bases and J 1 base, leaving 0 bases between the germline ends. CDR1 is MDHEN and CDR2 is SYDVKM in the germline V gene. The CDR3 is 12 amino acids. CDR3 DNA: TGTGCCAGCAGTTTATGGAACACTGAAGCTTTCTTT. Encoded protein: CASSLWNTEAFF.